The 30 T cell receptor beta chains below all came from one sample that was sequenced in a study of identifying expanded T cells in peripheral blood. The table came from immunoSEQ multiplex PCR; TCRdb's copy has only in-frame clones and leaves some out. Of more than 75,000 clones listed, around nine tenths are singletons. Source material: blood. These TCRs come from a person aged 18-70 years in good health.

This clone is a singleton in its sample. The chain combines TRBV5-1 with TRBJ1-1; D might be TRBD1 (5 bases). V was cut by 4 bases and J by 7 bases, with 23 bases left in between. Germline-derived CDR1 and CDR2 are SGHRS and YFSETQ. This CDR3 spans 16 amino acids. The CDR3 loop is CASSPNVGTRGGEAFF. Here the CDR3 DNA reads TGCGCCAGCAGCCCCAACGTGGGGACTCGAGGCGGTGAAGCTTTCTTT.

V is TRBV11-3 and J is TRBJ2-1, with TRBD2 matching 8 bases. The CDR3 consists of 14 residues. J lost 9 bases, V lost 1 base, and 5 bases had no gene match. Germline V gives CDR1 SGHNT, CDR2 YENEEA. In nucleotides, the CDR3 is TGTGCCAGCAGCTTAGCGGGGGGGGCCGGTGAGCAGTTCTTC. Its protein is CASSLAGGAGEQFF.

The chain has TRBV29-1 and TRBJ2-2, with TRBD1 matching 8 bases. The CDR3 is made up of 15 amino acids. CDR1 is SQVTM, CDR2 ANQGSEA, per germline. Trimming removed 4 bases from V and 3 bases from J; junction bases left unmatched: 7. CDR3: CSVGTTGVDTGELFF. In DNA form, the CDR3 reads TGCAGCGTTGGTACGACAGGGGTGGACACCGGGGAGCTGTTTTTT.

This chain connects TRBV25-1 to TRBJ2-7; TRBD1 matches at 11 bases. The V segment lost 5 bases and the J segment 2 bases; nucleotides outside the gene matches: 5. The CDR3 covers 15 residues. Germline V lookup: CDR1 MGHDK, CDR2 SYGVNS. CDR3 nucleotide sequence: TGTGCCAGCAGTCTCAGGACAGGGGGCACCTACGAGCAGTACTTC. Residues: CASSLRTGGTYEQYF.

The CDR3 DNA reads TGTGCCAGTAGTATGACTAGCGGGAGCTACGAGCAGTACTTC. Translation gives CASSMTSGSYEQYF. This chain connects TRBV19 to TRBJ2-7; 12 bases fit TRBD2. This CDR3 region has 14 residues. Trimming cost V 3 bases and J 3 bases; bases outside gene matches: 0. Germline values: CDR1 LNHDA, CDR2 SQIVND (reference sequence).

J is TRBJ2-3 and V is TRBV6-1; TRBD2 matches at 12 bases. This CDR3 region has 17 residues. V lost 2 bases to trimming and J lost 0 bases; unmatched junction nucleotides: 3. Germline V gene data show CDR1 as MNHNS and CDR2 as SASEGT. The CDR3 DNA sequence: TGTGCCAGCAGTGAACTAGCGGGAGGGGGTAGCACAGATACGCAGTATTTT. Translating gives CASSELAGGGSTDTQYF.

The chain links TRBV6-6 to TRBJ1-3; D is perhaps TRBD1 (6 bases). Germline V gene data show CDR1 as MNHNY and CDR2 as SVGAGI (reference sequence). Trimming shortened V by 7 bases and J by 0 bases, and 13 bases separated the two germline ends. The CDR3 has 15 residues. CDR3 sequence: CASTPTGISGNTIYF. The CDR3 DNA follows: TGTGCCAGCACCCCGACAGGAATCTCTGGAAACACCATATATTTT.

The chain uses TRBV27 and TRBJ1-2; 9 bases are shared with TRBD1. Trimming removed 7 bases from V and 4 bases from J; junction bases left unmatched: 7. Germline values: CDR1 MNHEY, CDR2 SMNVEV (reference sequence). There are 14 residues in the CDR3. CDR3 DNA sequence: TGTGCCAGCATCGTACCGGGACAGGGCTATGGCTACACCTTC. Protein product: CASIVPGQGYGYTF.

DNA for the CDR3: TGTGCCAGCAGTTCCCATCGGGACCTCTACAATGAGCAGTTCTTC. Its protein product is CASSSHRDLYNEQFF. The J gene is TRBJ2-1, the V gene TRBV6-6; D may correspond to TRBD1 or TRBD2 (5 bases each). Per the germline V gene, CDR1 is MNHNY and CDR2 is SVGAGI (reference sequence). The V gene lost 4 bases and the J gene lost 3 bases, with 13 bases spanning the gap. This CDR3 has 15 amino acids.

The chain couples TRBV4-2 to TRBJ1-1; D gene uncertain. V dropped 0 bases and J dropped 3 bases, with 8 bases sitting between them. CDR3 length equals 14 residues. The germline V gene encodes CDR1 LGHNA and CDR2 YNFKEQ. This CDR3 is CASSQDRSDTEAFF. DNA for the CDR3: TGTGCCAGCAGCCAAGATCGAAGTGACACTGAAGCTTTCTTT.

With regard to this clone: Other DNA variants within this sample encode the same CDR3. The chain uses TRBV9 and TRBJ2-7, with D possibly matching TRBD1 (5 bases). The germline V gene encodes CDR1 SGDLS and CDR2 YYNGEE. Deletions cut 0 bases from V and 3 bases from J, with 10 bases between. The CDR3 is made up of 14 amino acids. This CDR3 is CASSVGTGFYEQYF. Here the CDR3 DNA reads TGTGCCAGCAGCGTAGGTACAGGCTTCTACGAGCAGTACTTC. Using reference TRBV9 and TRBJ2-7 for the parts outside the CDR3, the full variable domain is DSGVTQTPKHLITATGQRVTLRCSPRSGDLSVYWYQQSLDQGLQFLIQYYNGEERAKGNILERFSAQQFPDLHSELNLSSLELGDSALYFCASSVGTGFYEQYFGPGTRLTVT.

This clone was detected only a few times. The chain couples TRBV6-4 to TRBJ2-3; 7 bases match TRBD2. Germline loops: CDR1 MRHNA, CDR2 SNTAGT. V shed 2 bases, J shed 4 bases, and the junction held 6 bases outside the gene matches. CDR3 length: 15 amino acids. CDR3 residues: CASSDDSGGPDTQYF. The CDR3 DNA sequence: TGTGCCAGCAGTGACGATTCGGGAGGCCCAGATACGCAGTATTTT.

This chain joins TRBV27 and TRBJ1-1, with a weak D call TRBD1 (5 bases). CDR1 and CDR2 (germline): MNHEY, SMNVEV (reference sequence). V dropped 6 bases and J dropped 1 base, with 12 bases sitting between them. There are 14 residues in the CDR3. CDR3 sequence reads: CASRRLGENTEAFF. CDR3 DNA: TGTGCCAGCAGGCGGCTGGGGGAGAACACTGAAGCTTTCTTT.

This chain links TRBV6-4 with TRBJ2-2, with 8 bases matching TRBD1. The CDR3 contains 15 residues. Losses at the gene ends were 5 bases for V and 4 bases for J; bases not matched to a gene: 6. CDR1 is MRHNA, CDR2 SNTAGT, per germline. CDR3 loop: CASSPQGAITGELFF. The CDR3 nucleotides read TGTGCCAGCAGTCCCCAGGGGGCGATCACCGGGGAGCTGTTTTTT.

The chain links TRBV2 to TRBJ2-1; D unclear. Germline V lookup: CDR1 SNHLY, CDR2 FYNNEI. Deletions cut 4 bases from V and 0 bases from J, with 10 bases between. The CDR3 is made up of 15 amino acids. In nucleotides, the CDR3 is TGTGCCAGCAGTGTTTCAGGAGACTCCTACAATGAGCAGTTCTTC. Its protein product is CASSVSGDSYNEQFF.

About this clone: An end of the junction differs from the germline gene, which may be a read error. As DNA, the CDR3 is TGTGCCGGCAGTGCCTCCCGCATGAACACTGAAGCTTTCTTT. As protein: CAGSASRMNTEAFF. The chain joins TRBV6-6 to TRBJ1-1, with unresolved D. There are 14 residues in the CDR3. The germline V gene has CDR1 MNHNY and CDR2 SVGAGI (reference sequence).

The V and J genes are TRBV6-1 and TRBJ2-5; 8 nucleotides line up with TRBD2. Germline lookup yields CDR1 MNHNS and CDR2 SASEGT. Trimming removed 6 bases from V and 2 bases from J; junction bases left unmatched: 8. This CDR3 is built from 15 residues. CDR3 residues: CASRPRGGIQETQYF. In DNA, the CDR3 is TGTGCCAGCAGACCACGGGGGGGGATACAAGAGACCCAGTACTTC.

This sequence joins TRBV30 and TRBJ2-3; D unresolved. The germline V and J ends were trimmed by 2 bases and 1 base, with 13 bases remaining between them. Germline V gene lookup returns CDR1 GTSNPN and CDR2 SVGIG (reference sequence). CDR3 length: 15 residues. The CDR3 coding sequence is TGTGCCTGGAGTAGAGCGAATTGGGGCACAGATACGCAGTATTTT. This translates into CAWSRANWGTDTQYF. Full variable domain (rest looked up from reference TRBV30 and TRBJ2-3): SQTIHQWPATLVQPVGSPLSLECTVEGTSNPNLYWYRQAAGRGLQLLFYSVGIGQISSEVPQNLSASRPQDRQFILSSKKLLLSDSGFYLCAWSRANWGTDTQYFGPGTRLTVL.

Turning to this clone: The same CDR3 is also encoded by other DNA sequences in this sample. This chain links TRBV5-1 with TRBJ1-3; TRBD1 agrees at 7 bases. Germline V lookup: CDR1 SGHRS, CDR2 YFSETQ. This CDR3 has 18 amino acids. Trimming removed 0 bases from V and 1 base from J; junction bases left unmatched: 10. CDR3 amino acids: CASSLGYSGTDSGNTIYF. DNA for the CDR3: TGCGCCAGCAGCTTGGGCTACTCCGGGACAGATTCTGGAAACACCATATATTTT.

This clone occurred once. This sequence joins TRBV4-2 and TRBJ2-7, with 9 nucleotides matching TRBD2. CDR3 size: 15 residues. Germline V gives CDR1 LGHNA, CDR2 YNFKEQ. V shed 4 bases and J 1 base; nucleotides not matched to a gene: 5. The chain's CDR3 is CASSRTSVPSYEQYF. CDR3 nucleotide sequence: TGTGCCAGCAGCCGGACTAGCGTCCCGTCCTACGAGCAGTACTTC.

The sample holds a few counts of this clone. The DNA of the CDR3 is TGCGCCAGCAGCCAAACTTCCCCAGGGGGCGATGGAAACACCATATATTTT. Amino acid sequence: CASSQTSPGGDGNTIYF. The V gene is TRBV4-1, the J gene TRBJ1-3, with 8 bases aligning to TRBD1. Trimming removed 2 bases from V and 3 bases from J; junction bases left unmatched: 9. The CDR3 extends over 17 amino acids. CDR1 MGHRA and CDR2 YSYEKL come from the germline V gene.

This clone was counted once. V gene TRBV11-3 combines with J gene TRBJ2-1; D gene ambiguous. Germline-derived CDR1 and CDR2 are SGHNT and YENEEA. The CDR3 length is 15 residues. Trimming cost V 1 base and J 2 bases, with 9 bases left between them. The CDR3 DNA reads TGTGCCAGCAGCTTAGGGACGGATACCTACAATGAGCAGTTCTTC. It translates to CASSLGTDTYNEQFF.

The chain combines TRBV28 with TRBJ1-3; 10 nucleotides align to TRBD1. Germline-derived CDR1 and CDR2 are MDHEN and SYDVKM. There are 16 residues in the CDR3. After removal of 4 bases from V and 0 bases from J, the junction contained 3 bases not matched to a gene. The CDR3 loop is CASSWDRGSSGNTIYF. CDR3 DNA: TGTGCCAGCAGTTGGGACAGGGGAAGCTCTGGAAACACCATATATTTT.

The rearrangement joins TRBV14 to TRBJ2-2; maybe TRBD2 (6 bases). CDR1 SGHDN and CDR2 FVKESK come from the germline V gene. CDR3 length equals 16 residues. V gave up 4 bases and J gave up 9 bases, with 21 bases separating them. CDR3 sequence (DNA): TGTGCCAGCAGCCGCTCGAGGGGACTCGAATTCAGGGAGCTGTTTTTT. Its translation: CASSRSRGLEFRELFF.

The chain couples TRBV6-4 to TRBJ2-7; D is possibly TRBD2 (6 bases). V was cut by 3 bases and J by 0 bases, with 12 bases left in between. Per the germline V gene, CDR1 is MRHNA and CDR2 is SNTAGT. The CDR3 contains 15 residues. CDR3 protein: CASSEEAGTSYEQYF. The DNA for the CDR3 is TGTGCCAGCAGTGAAGAAGCGGGTACCTCCTACGAGCAGTACTTC.

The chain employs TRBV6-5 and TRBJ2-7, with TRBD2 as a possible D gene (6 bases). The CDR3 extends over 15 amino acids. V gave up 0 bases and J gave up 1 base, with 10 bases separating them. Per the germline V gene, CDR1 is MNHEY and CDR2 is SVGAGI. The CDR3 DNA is TGTGCCAGCAGTTACTCGCCGGGAGTTTCCTACGAGCAGTACTTC. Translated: CASSYSPGVSYEQYF.

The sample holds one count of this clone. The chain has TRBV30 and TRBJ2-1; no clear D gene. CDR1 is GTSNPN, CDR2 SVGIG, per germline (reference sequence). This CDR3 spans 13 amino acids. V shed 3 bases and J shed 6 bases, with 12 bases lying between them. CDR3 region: CAWSPTSGNEQFF. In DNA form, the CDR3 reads TGTGCCTGGAGCCCCACCAGTGGCAATGAGCAGTTCTTC.

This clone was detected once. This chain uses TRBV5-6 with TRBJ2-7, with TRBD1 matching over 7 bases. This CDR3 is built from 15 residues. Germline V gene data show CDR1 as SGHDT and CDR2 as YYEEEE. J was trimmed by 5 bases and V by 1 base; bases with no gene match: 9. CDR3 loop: CASSLSTGFVNEQYF. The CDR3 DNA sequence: TGTGCCAGCAGCTTGTCGACAGGGTTTGTTAACGAGCAGTACTTC.

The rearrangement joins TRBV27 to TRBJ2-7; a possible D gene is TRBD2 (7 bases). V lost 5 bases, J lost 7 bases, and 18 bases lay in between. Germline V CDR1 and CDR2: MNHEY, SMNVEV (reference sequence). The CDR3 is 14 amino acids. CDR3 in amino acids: CASSTARGAWEQYF. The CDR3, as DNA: TGTGCCAGCAGTACGGCCCGGGGGGCGTGGGAGCAGTACTTC.

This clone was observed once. As DNA, the CDR3 is TGTGCCAGCAGTTTTATCGGGACAGTGAACACTGAAGCTTTCTTT. Residues: CASSFIGTVNTEAFF. This sequence joins TRBV28 and TRBJ1-1; 7 positions match TRBD1. This CDR3 has 15 amino acids. V lost 3 bases to trimming and J lost 0 bases; unmatched junction nucleotides: 4. Per germline, CDR1 MDHEN and CDR2 SYDVKM.